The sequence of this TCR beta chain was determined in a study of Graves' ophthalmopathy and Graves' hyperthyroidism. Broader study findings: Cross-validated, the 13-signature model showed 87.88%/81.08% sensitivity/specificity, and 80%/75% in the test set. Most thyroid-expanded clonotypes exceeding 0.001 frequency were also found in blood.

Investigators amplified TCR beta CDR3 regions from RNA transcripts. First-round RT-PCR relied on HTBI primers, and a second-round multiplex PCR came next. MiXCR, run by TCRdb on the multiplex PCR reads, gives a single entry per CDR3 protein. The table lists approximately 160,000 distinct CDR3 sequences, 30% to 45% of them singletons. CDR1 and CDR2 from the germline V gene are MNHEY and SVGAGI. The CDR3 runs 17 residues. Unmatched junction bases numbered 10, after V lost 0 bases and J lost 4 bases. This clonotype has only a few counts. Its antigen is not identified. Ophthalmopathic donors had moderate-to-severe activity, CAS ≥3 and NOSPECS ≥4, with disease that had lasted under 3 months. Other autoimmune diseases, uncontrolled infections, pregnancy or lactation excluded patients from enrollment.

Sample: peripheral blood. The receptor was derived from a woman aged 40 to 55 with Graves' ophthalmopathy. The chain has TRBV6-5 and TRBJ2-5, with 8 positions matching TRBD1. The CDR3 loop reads CASSYSGQGGIGETQYF. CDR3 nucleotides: TGTGCCAGCAGTTACTCAGGACAGGGAGGAATTGGAGAGACCCAGTACTTC.